This is a list of T cell receptor beta chains from one sample in a study of T-cell memory formation after mild COVID-19. TCRdb ran MiXCR on the 5' RACE reads and lists one entry per CDR3 protein. There are fewer than 500,000 distinct CDR3 sequences in the sample; about 23% occur only once, and about an eighth lies in the top ten. The sequenced material came from PBMCs or a T cell subset sorted from them (not recorded which). Source of these receptors: an adult woman who had mild COVID-19 (a few samples of this study predate the infection). Cell type and time point are not known. CDR3s include the opening cysteine and the closing phenylalanine or tryptophan. D genes are given only for firm matches. A clone size is listed for some rows: how often the clone was seen (once, few, many), or a class if it is expanded.

D,J,V,size,CDR3,DNA
NA,TRBJ1-5,TRBV18,NA,CASSPRGQPQHF,TGTGCCAGCTCACCTCGGGGCCAGCCCCAGCATTTT
NA,TRBJ2-2,TRBV3-1,NA,CASSQARELFF,TGTGCCAGCAGCCAAGCCCGGGAGCTGTTTTTT
TRBD1,TRBJ1-2,TRBV2,NA,CASSVRDRLSGYTF,TGTGCCAGCAGTGTCCGGGACAGGCTGTCTGGCTACACCTTC
NA,TRBJ1-1,TRBV4-1,few,CASSQARANNRDGAFF,TGCGCCAGCAGCCAAGCCAGAGCAAACAACCGGGACGGAGCTTTCTTT
NA,TRBJ2-7,TRBV24-1,few,CATSDAGQGNSYEQYF,TGTGCCACCAGTGACGCTGGGCAGGGGAACTCCTACGAGCAGTACTTC
NA,TRBJ1-1,TRBV5-1,NA,CASSMGQGFDTEAFF,TGCGCCAGCAGCATGGGGCAGGGGTTCGACACTGAAGCTTTCTTT
TRBD2,TRBJ2-1,TRBV24-1,NA,CATSGEGTGVLNEQFF,TGTGCCACCAGTGGGGAGGGTACGGGAGTGCTGAATGAGCAGTTCTTC
TRBD2,TRBJ2-3,TRBV27,NA,CASSGTSGAVYPDTQYF,TGTGCCAGCAGTGGGACTAGCGGAGCGGTTTACCCAGATACGCAGTATTTT
NA,TRBJ1-2,TRBV12-3/TRBV12-4,NA,CASSWGTGRDPTF,TGTGCCAGCAGTTGGGGAACAGGCAGGGATCCGACCTTC
TRBD1,TRBJ1-1,TRBV18,NA,CASSPRQGWTEAFF,TGTGCCAGCTCACCGAGACAGGGTTGGACTGAAGCTTTCTTT
NA,TRBJ2-3,TRBV12-3/TRBV12-4,NA,CASSDRSTDTQYF,TGTGCCAGCAGTGACAGAAGCACAGATACGCAGTATTTT
TRBD1,TRBJ1-3,TRBV29-1,few,CSVERWTGVGNTIYF,TGCAGCGTTGAACGCTGGACAGGGGTTGGAAACACCATATATTTT
NA,TRBJ2-7,TRBV18,few,CASSLGDLGEQYF,TGTGCCAGCTCACTAGGGGACTTGGGAGAGCAGTACTTC
NA,TRBJ1-2,TRBV7-9,few,CASSSMGQVSGYTF,TGTGCCAGCAGCTCAATGGGTCAGGTCTCTGGCTACACCTTC
TRBD2,TRBJ2-5,TRBV9,NA,CASNAGGPLETQYF,TGTGCCAGCAACGCGGGGGGGCCTCTTGAGACCCAGTACTTC
NA,TRBJ1-1,TRBV4-1,NA,CASSQGGQLNTEAFF,TGCGCCAGCAGCCAAGGGGGACAACTGAACACTGAAGCTTTCTTT
TRBD2,TRBJ2-1,TRBV29-1,NA,CSAISGSYNEQFF,TGCAGCGCGATTAGCGGGAGCTACAATGAGCAGTTCTTC
TRBD1,TRBJ2-7,TRBV19,many,CASSTRAGQGNSYEQYF,TGTGCCAGTAGTACACGCGCGGGACAGGGAAATTCCTACGAGCAGTACTTC
TRBD1,TRBJ1-2,TRBV5-1,NA,CASSSDRASRQVTF,TGCGCCAGCAGCTCGGACAGGGCCTCCCGACAAGTCACCTTC
NA,TRBJ2-7,TRBV15,NA,CATSSLTSSYEQYF,TGTGCCACCAGCAGTCTGACCAGCTCCTACGAGCAGTACTTC
NA,TRBJ2-1,TRBV29-1,few,CSVNPGASYNEQFF,TGCAGCGTTAATCCGGGGGCTTCCTACAATGAGCAGTTCTTC
TRBD2,TRBJ2-5,TRBV6-5,few,CASSYKTSGKKTQYF,TGTGCCAGCAGTTACAAGACTAGCGGGAAAAAGACCCAGTACTTC
NA,TRBJ2-7,TRBV6-5,NA,CASSYSYRSSYEQYF,TGTGCCAGCAGTTACTCCTACAGGTCCTCCTACGAGCAGTACTTC
TRBD2,TRBJ2-3,TRBV7-2,few,CASSSTPSSSGRAEGTQYF,TGTGCCAGCAGCTCGACCCCGTCCTCTAGCGGGAGGGCCGAGGGTACGCAGTATTTT
NA,TRBJ2-7,TRBV5-6,NA,CASSLERNSHEQYF,TGTGCCAGCAGCTTGGAAAGGAATAGCCACGAGCAGTACTTC
TRBD1,TRBJ2-1,TRBV27,once,CASSSVPGTGGNEQFF,TGTGCCAGCAGTTCGGTCCCCGGGACAGGGGGCAATGAGCAGTTCTTC
TRBD2,TRBJ2-3,TRBV5-1,NA,CASSLGGRDADTQYF,TGCGCCAGCAGCTTGGGAGGGAGGGACGCAGATACGCAGTATTTT
TRBD1,TRBJ1-5,TRBV19,NA,CASSMEGARPQPQHF,TGTGCCAGTAGTATGGAGGGGGCGAGACCACAGCCCCAGCATTTT
TRBD2,TRBJ2-1,TRBV7-9,many,CASSLGTSGSNEQFF,TGTGCCAGCAGCTTGGGGACTAGCGGGAGTAATGAGCAGTTCTTC
TRBD2,TRBJ2-1,TRBV5-1,many,CASSFGGGAVNEQFF,TGCGCCAGCAGCTTTGGCGGGGGGGCTGTGAATGAGCAGTTCTTC
TRBD2,TRBJ2-7,TRBV9,few,CASSISGTSGGEQYF,TGTGCCAGCAGTATTTCCGGGACTAGCGGGGGTGAGCAGTACTTC
TRBD1,TRBJ2-3,TRBV5-1,NA,CASSLMAGGVDTQYF,TGCGCCAGCAGCTTGATGGCAGGGGGCGTAGATACGCAGTATTTT
NA,TRBJ2-1,TRBV27,many,CASSLSGNEQFF,TGTGCCAGCAGCCTCAGCGGTAATGAGCAGTTCTTC
TRBD1,TRBJ2-7,TRBV6-5,many,CASSYSKIVTGQGSYEQYF,TGTGCCAGCAGTTACTCGAAAATTGTCACCGGACAGGGGTCCTACGAGCAGTACTTC
TRBD2,TRBJ2-7,TRBV4-2,NA,CASSATSGSSYEQYF,TGTGCCAGCAGCGCGACTAGCGGAAGCTCCTACGAGCAGTACTTC
TRBD2,TRBJ2-1,TRBV19,few,CASTSGGVYNEQFF,TGTGCCAGCACTAGCGGGGGTGTCTACAATGAGCAGTTCTTC
NA,TRBJ1-2,TRBV3-1,NA,CASSQDRAGVDYGYTF,TGTGCCAGCAGCCAAGATCGCGCAGGGGTAGACTATGGCTACACCTTC
NA,TRBJ1-1,TRBV21-1,NA,CASSKNGRGTEAFF,TGTGCCAGCAGCAAAAATGGGAGGGGAACTGAAGCTTTCTTT
NA,TRBJ1-4,TRBV6-1,NA,CASSGRSFNEKLFF,TGTGCCAGCAGTGGTCGTAGTTTTAATGAAAAACTGTTTTTT
TRBD1,TRBJ1-1,TRBV5-1,once,CASSLGAGGNTEAFF,TGCGCCAGCAGCTTGGGGGCAGGGGGCAACACTGAAGCTTTCTTT
NA,TRBJ2-1,TRBV18,NA,CASSLSGHWEQFF,TGTGCCAGCTCACTTTCGGGACATTGGGAGCAGTTCTTC
TRBD1,TRBJ2-3,TRBV12-3/TRBV12-4,few,CASSLGQAGPDTQYF,TGTGCCAGCAGTTTGGGACAGGCCGGCCCAGATACGCAGTATTTT
NA,TRBJ1-2,TRBV7-9,few,CASRHQASYGYTF,TGTGCCAGCAGACACCAGGCAAGCTATGGCTACACCTTC
NA,TRBJ2-1,TRBV4-2,few,CASSPSGAEPFF,TGTGCCAGCAGCCCCTCCGGAGCGGAGCCGTTCTTC
NA,TRBJ1-1,TRBV20-1,few,CSAKGSYTEAFF,TGCAGTGCCAAAGGGTCGTACACTGAAGCTTTCTTT
NA,TRBJ1-2,TRBV18,NA,CASSQDGGPYGYTF,TGTGCCAGCTCACAAGACGGGGGCCCCTATGGCTACACCTTC
TRBD1,TRBJ2-7,TRBV12-3/TRBV12-4,NA,CASSSLNRDRGREQYF,TGTGCCAGCAGTTCCCTCAACCGGGACAGGGGGCGCGAGCAGTACTTC
NA,TRBJ1-6,TRBV6-1,NA,CASNITPWEYNSPLHF,TGTGCCAGCAATATCACCCCCTGGGAGTATAATTCACCCCTCCACTTT
TRBD1,TRBJ2-7,TRBV5-1,NA,CASSLYRGSYEQYF,TGCGCCAGCAGCTTGTACAGGGGATCCTACGAGCAGTACTTC
NA,TRBJ2-3,TRBV5-1,NA,CASSPYRGGTDTQYF,TGCGCCAGCAGCCCTTACAGGGGAGGGACAGATACGCAGTATTTT
TRBD2,TRBJ2-1,TRBV20-1,NA,CSARDPRGAGDEQFF,TGCAGTGCTAGAGATCCTCGTGGAGCGGGAGATGAGCAGTTCTTC
TRBD2,TRBJ2-1,TRBV7-7,few,CASSFSGGQYNEQFF,TGTGCCAGCAGCTTTAGCGGGGGCCAGTACAATGAGCAGTTCTTC
TRBD1,TRBJ1-2,TRBV7-9,NA,CASSLGGTGTYGYTF,TGTGCCAGCAGCTTAGGGGGGACAGGGACGTATGGCTACACCTTC
NA,TRBJ2-3,TRBV30,NA,CAWSGADTQYF,TGTGCCTGGAGTGGAGCAGATACGCAGTATTTT
NA,TRBJ2-7,TRBV9,NA,CASSPWGVPYEQYF,TGTGCCAGCAGCCCATGGGGGGTCCCCTACGAGCAGTACTTC